This T cell receptor beta chain was obtained from a study of T cells in Graves' hyperthyroidism and ophthalmopathy (dated by TCRdb to the late 2010s). The study in broad terms: Peripheral blood samples were taken at the time of initial diagnosis, prior to any treatment. To identify distinguishing TCR V-J signatures, a discovery cohort of about 100 patients was used, comprising 40 to 45 with Graves' ophthalmopathy and some 57 with stable Graves' hyperthyroidism. Prospective prediction of ophthalmopathy was tested in an independent validation cohort of approximately 18 hyperthyroidism patients and some 17 patients who later progressed to ophthalmopathy. For training and testing, the 80 to 100 patients in the discovery cohort were randomly divided in a 7:3 ratio. The study also compared thyroid tissue and blood T-cell repertoires from five or six Graves' hyperthyroidism patients. After sampling, hyperthyroidism patients received methimazole starting at 30 mg daily, and ophthalmopathy patients received high-dose intravenous methylprednisolone. The paper describes TCR Vbeta CDR3 sequencing of 120 to 150 peripheral blood samples, made up of about 41 ophthalmopathy patients, roughly 75 hyperthyroidism patients and 17 progressor patients.

Graves' hyperthyroidism was defined as stable when no progression to ophthalmopathy occurred over 18 months of follow-up. The hyperthyroidism patients were between 18 and 65 years old and newly diagnosed, with a disease duration of less than 2 months. Any patient with an uncontrolled infection, another autoimmune disease, pregnancy or lactation was excluded. Diagnoses were established on the basis of clinical symptoms, serum thyroxine and TRAb, thyroid ultrasound, and orbital computed tomography. Ficoll-Paque density gradient centrifugation was used to isolate PBMCs from 8 to 10 ml of fresh peripheral blood. Total RNA was extracted with Trizol reagent, and quality was checked on an Agilent 2100 Bioanalyzer. V is pruned by 6 bases and J by 6 bases, leaving 4 bases of the junction without a gene match. From the germline V gene (reference sequence), CDR1 is LNHDA and CDR2 is SQIVND. Its CDR3 holds 13 amino acids, cysteine through phenylalanine. The retained sequence is limited to the CDR3, 39 bases, with the frame set at the first base.

TCR beta CDR3 regions were amplified from RNA transcripts. For the first round of RT-PCR on the TCR CDR3, the HTBI primer set was used together with the Qiagen OneStep RT-PCR kit. Libraries were constructed in a second round of multiplex PCR, after which size selection and purification were performed. Libraries were sequenced paired-end with 100 bp reads on an Illumina HiSeq2000. Under the source paper's analysis protocol: SOAPnuke was used to process the raw data, removing reads that contained adapters or uncalled bases, had a mean Phred below 15, or lacked an exact match to the constant primer or identifier. High-quality paired reads were merged with COPE v1.2.5, and unique nucleotide sequences were defined as clonotypes. MiTCR v1.1 was used to align clonotypes to the IMGT TRBV, TRBD and TRBJ reference segments. Analysis was restricted to V-J combinations with a frequency above 0.0001, which covered roughly 99% of repertoires. The TCS score was defined as the ratio of F50 (clonal expansion) to E x V (chaos), calculated using BLOSUM62-based TCRdist between CDR3 peptides within each V-J. Welch's t-statistics and random forest reduced just over 500 V-J features to about 13, which were used in a naive Bayes classifier (R e1071). Through fastp at Q25 and MiXCR, TCRdb rebuilt clones from the public reads, retaining in-frame beta chains. Rows are unified per CDR3 protein, each entry keeping the most common DNA and genes. It is TCRdb's table, rather than the study itself, that gives the V and J calls and clone size. Present in this sample are about 320,000 distinct CDR3 sequences, approximately 17% of which were seen just once. The ten largest account for roughly 31% of the sample.

Summary of the overall study and its limitations: In validation, the model predicted progression to ophthalmopathy with about 71% sensitivity and roughly 72% specificity, a median of about 6 months before onset. A model built on a 13 V-J signature distinguished ophthalmopathy from stable hyperthyroidism, reaching over 85% sensitivity and under 84% specificity in cross-validation and 80%/75% in testing. Most expanded thyroid clonotypes (frequency above 0.001) were also detected in blood, suggesting blood repertoires may reflect thyroid immune responses. No statistical method was used to fix the sample size in advance, and group allocation was not hidden from the investigators.

This clonotype has just one count. Its recognized antigen is unknown. The record has no base qualities; no much larger clone is one base away. One read provides weak support. The TCR was taken from a man in his thirties or forties with Graves' hyperthyroidism. The sequence links TRBV19 to TRBJ2-3; 9 bases in between match TRBD2. Sequenced material: blood. In nucleotide form, the sequence is TGTGCCAGTAGAGTAGCGGGAGCCGATACGCAGTATTTT. Its protein product is CASRVAGADTQYF.